The 28 T cell receptor beta chains listed next were all sequenced from one sample in a study of blood T cell repertoires in COVID-19. Using immunoSEQ multiplex PCR, the repertoire was profiled, and TCRdb retains in-frame clones only, with some absent. The sample shows approximately 160,000 clones, more than 60% of them seen only once. The material sequenced was peripheral blood. Receptors originate from a man aged 70 or older with acute or convalescent COVID-19.

The genes are TRBV4-1 and TRBJ1-1; the D gene is possibly TRBD1 (6 bases). The CDR3 extends over 15 amino acids. Trimming stripped 0 bases from V and 3 bases from J, with 11 bases between. Germline CDR1 is MGHRA and CDR2 is YSYEKL. CDR3 loop: CASSQDRGAYTEAFF. DNA of the CDR3: TGCGCCAGCAGCCAAGATCGGGGGGCCTACACTGAAGCTTTCTTT.

The CDR3 DNA sequence: TGTGCCAGCTCACCTAGACAGGGGGCGGACGAAAAACTGTTTTTT. Translated, it gives CASSPRQGADEKLFF. The V gene is TRBV18, the J gene TRBJ1-4, with 10 positions matching TRBD1. V lost 3 bases to trimming and J lost 8 bases; unmatched junction nucleotides: 6. CDR1 KGHSH and CDR2 LQKENI come from the germline V gene. The CDR3 covers 15 residues.

This clone was seen only a few times. J is TRBJ1-1 and V is TRBV27, with D uncertain. The V gene's germline CDR1 is MNHEY and CDR2 SMNVEV (reference sequence). CDR3 length: 14 amino acids. Trimming shortened V by 2 bases and J by 0 bases, and 7 bases separated the two germline ends. The CDR3 DNA follows: TGTGCCAGCAGTTTAAGAGTCTTGAACACTGAAGCTTTCTTT. Protein product: CASSLRVLNTEAFF.

This clone was found once. The CDR3 bases are TGCACCAGTACAGCGGGATTGTACAATGAGCAGTTCTTC. Protein product: CTSTAGLYNEQFF. The chain couples TRBV1 to TRBJ2-1; whether TRBD2, the table's D call, matches the DNA was not checked. TRBV1 is flagged as a pseudogene. This CDR3 contains 13 residues.

The chain couples TRBV7-9 to TRBJ1-5; TRBD1 might be the D (5 bases). The CDR3 sequence is 15 residues long. The germline V gene has CDR1 SEHNR and CDR2 FQNEAQ (reference sequence). Trimming took 0 bases from V and 5 from J, leaving 11 bases between them. Here the CDR3 reads CASSLAGRVDQPQHF. CDR3 bases: TGTGCCAGCAGCTTAGCGGGCAGGGTGGATCAGCCCCAGCATTTT.

CDR3 region: CASSGGQGRYEQYF. In nucleotides, the CDR3 is TGTGCCAGCAGTGGGGGACAGGGTAGATACGAGCAGTACTTC. The J gene is TRBJ2-7, the V gene TRBV2, with TRBD1 identical over 9 bases. V shed 4 bases and J 4 bases; nucleotides not matched to a gene: 5. This CDR3 region has 14 residues. Per germline, CDR1 SNHLY and CDR2 FYNNEI.

This clone has only one observation. The chain employs TRBV5-1 and TRBJ2-6; D is unresolved. This CDR3 is built from 15 residues. Germline CDR1 is SGHRS and CDR2 is YFSETQ. Trimming took off 0 bases at V and 0 bases at J, with 4 bases between the two ends. CDR3 coding DNA: TGCGCCAGCAGCTTGGCCTTCTCTGGGGCCAACGTCCTGACTTTC. As protein: CASSLAFSGANVLTF.

This clone has just a few counts. CDR3 sequence: CAGGSYGYTF. Written as DNA, the CDR3 is TGTGCCGGGGGGAGCTATGGCTACACCTTC. The V call is TRBV6-5, the J call TRBJ1-2, with a possible D match to TRBD1 (5 bases). CDR3 size: 10 residues. The ends were cut back, 11 bases at V and 4 bases at J, with 8 bases in the middle. Germline V CDR1 and CDR2: MNHEY, SVGAGI.

CDR3 amino acids: CASRGGTGVEAFF. CDR3 DNA: TGTGCCAGCAGAGGGGGAACAGGGGTTGAAGCTTTCTTT. V is TRBV11-3 and J is TRBJ1-1; 7 nucleotides align to TRBD1. Germline trimming cut 6 bases from V and 7 bases from J; bases unmatched to any gene: 8. There are 13 residues in the CDR3. Per the germline V gene, CDR1 is SGHNT and CDR2 is YENEEA.

This chain uses TRBV12-3 or TRBV12-4 with TRBJ2-1; the match to TRBD2 covers 13 bases. Trimming removed 7 bases from V and 10 bases from J; junction bases left unmatched: 4. This CDR3 comprises 13 residues. The CDR3 loop is CASTGLAGEEQFF. As DNA, the CDR3 is TGTGCCAGCACCGGACTAGCGGGAGAGGAGCAGTTCTTC.

V and J are TRBV5-4 and TRBJ2-3; D gene uncertain. Germline CDR1 is SGHNT and CDR2 is YYREEE (reference sequence). The CDR3 extends over 13 amino acids. The V gene lost 5 bases and the J gene lost 0 bases, with 7 bases spanning the gap. Here the CDR3 reads CASSTTSTDTQYF. CDR3 coding DNA: TGTGCCAGCAGTACCACTAGCACAGATACGCAGTATTTT.

The CDR3 loop is CASSEGTSVGELFF. For the CDR3, the DNA is TGTGCCAGCAGTGAAGGGACTAGCGTCGGGGAGCTGTTTTTT. The rearrangement uses TRBV6-1 and TRBJ2-2, with 9 bases identical to TRBD2. The V and J ends lost 1 base and 7 bases, in that order; junction bases with no gene match: 1. The CDR3 contains 14 residues. Germline-derived CDR1 and CDR2 are MNHNS and SASEGT.

Ten or more counts support this clone. The chain uses TRBV5-5 and TRBJ2-7; perhaps TRBD1 as D (5 bases). Trimming removed 1 base at V and 4 bases at J, with 12 bases between. The CDR3 loop spans 14 amino acids. Germline V gene lookup returns CDR1 SGHKS and CDR2 YYEKEE (reference sequence). The CDR3 here is CASSLYQGSYEQYF. CDR3 DNA: TGTGCCAGCAGCTTGTACCAGGGCAGTTACGAGCAGTACTTC.

The rearrangement uses TRBV4-1 and TRBJ2-5, with 7 nucleotides matching TRBD1. Germline-derived CDR1 and CDR2 are MGHRA and YSYEKL. The J segment lost 1 base and the V segment lost 3 bases, leaving 8 bases of the junction unmatched. CDR3 length: 16 residues. CDR3 sequence reads: CASSQGTAQIQETQYF. In DNA form, the CDR3 reads TGCGCCAGCAGCCAGGGGACAGCCCAGATCCAAGAGACCCAGTACTTC.

J is TRBJ2-3 and V is TRBV2, with 12 bases fitting TRBD2. This CDR3 contains 13 residues. Germline CDR1 reads SNHLY; CDR2 reads FYNNEI. Losses at the gene ends were 9 bases for V and 4 bases for J; bases not matched to a gene: 2. CDR3 nucleotides: TGTGCCAGTGGACTAGCGGGGCCAGATACGCAGTATTTT. Its translation is CASGLAGPDTQYF.

This chain uses TRBV24-1 with TRBJ2-3; maybe TRBD1 (6 bases). Germline loops: CDR1 KGHDR, CDR2 SFDVKD. Trimming left V 6 bases short and J 1 base short, with 13 bases between. This CDR3 has 15 residues. The CDR3 DNA follows: TGTGCCACCAGTTTGGACAGCGCGGGCACAGATACGCAGTATTTT. Translation: CATSLDSAGTDTQYF.

Only a few counts were recorded for this clone. The chain joins TRBV24-1 to TRBJ1-5; D is perhaps TRBD1 (6 bases). The CDR3 contains 13 residues. Trimming removed 10 bases at V and 5 bases at J, with 14 bases between. Germline loops: CDR1 KGHDR, CDR2 SFDVKD. The CDR3 DNA reads TGTGCCACACAGGCGGGGGCCGATCAGCCCCAGCATTTT. Encoded protein: CATQAGADQPQHF.

This clone has just a few counts. This chain uses TRBV2 with TRBJ1-2, with no clear D. CDR1 and CDR2 (germline): SNHLY, FYNNEI. The germline V and J ends were trimmed by 2 bases and 6 bases, with 7 bases remaining between them. This CDR3 has 12 residues. The CDR3 DNA reads TGTGCCAGCAGTGAATGGTCGGATGGCTACACCTTC. Translating gives CASSEWSDGYTF.

The chain combines TRBV15 with TRBJ1-4; 8 nucleotides agree with TRBD1. This CDR3 contains 15 residues. CDR1 is LNHNV and CDR2 is YYDKDF in the germline V gene (reference sequence). The trim removed 0 bases at V and 6 bases at J, leaving 3 bases unmatched. The CDR3 spells CATSRDTTGDEKLFF. The CDR3 bases are TGTGCCACCAGCAGAGATACGACAGGGGATGAAAAACTGTTTTTT.

The genes are TRBV6-1 and TRBJ1-1, with D tentatively TRBD1 (6 bases). This CDR3 has 14 amino acids. Germline assignment: CDR1 MNHNS and CDR2 SASEGT. V lost 1 base, J lost 10 bases, and 16 bases lay in between. Written as DNA, the CDR3 is TGTGCCAGCAGTGAAGGGGGAGGGGGATTAGCAGCTTTCTTT. This codes for CASSEGGGGLAAFF.

The chain carries TRBV30 and TRBJ1-1; D is ambiguous. This CDR3 is built from 13 residues. Trimming pared 0 bases from V and 1 base from J, leaving 6 bases between. CDR1 is GTSNPN and CDR2 is SVGIG in the germline V gene (reference sequence). The chain's CDR3 is CAWSVLPNTEAFF. CDR3 in DNA: TGTGCCTGGAGTGTACTCCCGAACACTGAAGCTTTCTTT.

J is TRBJ1-1 and V is TRBV12-3 or TRBV12-4; TRBD1 might be the D (5 bases). The CDR3 loop spans 13 amino acids. The V and J ends lost 7 bases and 4 bases respectively, with 13 bases between them. CDR3 residues: CASTTGVATEAFF. CDR3 coding DNA: TGTGCCAGCACCACGGGGGTAGCCACTGAAGCTTTCTTT.

The chain combines TRBV28 with TRBJ1-2, with D maybe TRBD1 (5 bases). V shed 6 bases and J shed 6 bases, with 17 bases lying between them. This CDR3 contains 14 residues. The V gene's germline CDR1 is MDHEN and CDR2 SYDVKM. The CDR3 DNA follows: TGTGCCAGCAGGGAATGGGCAGGGTCCCATGGCTACACCTTC. Protein: CASREWAGSHGYTF.

Here the CDR3 DNA reads TGTGCCAGCAGCTCCAACGGGGGGGCCTACAATGAGCAGTTCTTC. Translated, it gives CASSSNGGAYNEQFF. This chain uses TRBV11-3 with TRBJ2-1, with TRBD2 matching over 8 bases. This CDR3 has 15 amino acids. The J segment lost 2 bases and the V segment lost 4 bases, leaving 4 bases of the junction unmatched. Looked up from germline, CDR1 is SGHNT and CDR2 is YENEEA. The variable domain in full, with the rest retrieved from reference TRBV11-3 and TRBJ2-1, is EAGVVQSPRYKIIEKKQPVAFWCNPISGHNTLYWYLQNLGQGPELLIRYENEEAVDDSQLPKDRFSAERLKGVDSTLKIQPAELGDSAVYLCASSSNGGAYNEQFFGPGTRLTVL.

This clone was seen at least ten times. This chain joins TRBV24-1 and TRBJ2-3; TRBD2 agrees at 16 bases. V lost 3 bases, J lost 0 bases, and 5 bases stayed unmatched. The germline gives CDR1 KGHDR, CDR2 SFDVKD. CDR3 size: 19 residues. The CDR3 nucleotides are TGTGCCACCAGTGATGCGGGACTAGCGGGAGGGGGAAGCACAGATACGCAGTATTTT. This sequence encodes CATSDAGLAGGGSTDTQYF.

V is TRBV10-3 and J is TRBJ2-1, with D tentatively TRBD2 (7 bases). V was cut by 4 bases and J by 9 bases, with 16 bases left in between. CDR1 and CDR2 (germline): ENHRY, SYGVKD. This CDR3 is built from 14 residues. CDR3 in amino acids: CAISGEGGRIEQFF. CDR3 bases: TGTGCCATCAGTGGGGAGGGGGGGCGCATTGAGCAGTTCTTC.

A few counts support this clone. The rearrangement joins TRBV19 to TRBJ1-2, with 8 positions matching TRBD1. The germline gives CDR1 LNHDA, CDR2 SQIVND (reference sequence). The trim removed 5 bases at V and 5 bases at J, leaving 10 bases unmatched. The CDR3 length is 15 residues. This CDR3 is CASSHVDRVVYGYTF. CDR3 nucleotides: TGTGCCAGTAGTCACGTGGACAGGGTTGTTTATGGCTACACCTTC.

The gene calls are TRBV15 and TRBJ2-3; D is uncertain. Trimming removed 4 bases at V and 0 bases at J, with 11 bases between. CDR1 LNHNV and CDR2 YYDKDF come from the germline V gene (reference sequence). The CDR3 is 15 amino acids. The CDR3 DNA is TGTGCCACCAGCAATGACACCACTAGCACAGATACGCAGTATTTT. Amino acids: CATSNDTTSTDTQYF.